These T cell receptor beta chains were read from a single sample in a study of T-cell reconstitution after alpha-beta-depleted transplantation in children. TCRdb re-analysed the PCR reads in MiXCR, keeping a single row per CDR3 protein. Of 85,000 to 120,000 distinct CDR3 sequences in the sample, about 6% were seen once. This specimen was PBMCs, mostly from graft donor cells, taken 60 days after TCRalphabeta/CD19-depleted stem cell transplant. All receptors come from a female patient aged 2-10 years who had a stem cell transplant for Fanconi anemia, so the T cells may come from the graft donor. Both conserved end residues are part of each CDR3. Fields, in order: V gene, J gene, clone size, D gene, CDR3 protein, CDR3 DNA. D genes are given only for firm matches. Not every row has a clone size; where given, it reads once, few, many or a size class.

>TRBV28|TRBJ2-7|many|.
CASSFPHSYEQYF
TGTGCCAGCAGTTTTCCCCACTCCTACGAGCAGTACTTC
>TRBV19|TRBJ2-7|many|.
CASSIGTGTYEQYF
TGTGCCAGTAGTATCGGTACAGGGACCTACGAGCAGTACTTC
>TRBV11-2|TRBJ1-6|few|.
CASSLAAMGYNSPLHF
TGTGCCAGCAGCTTAGCGGCTATGGGCTATAATTCACCCCTCCACTTT
>TRBV18|TRBJ2-7|many|.
CASSPVQGLTYF
TGTGCCAGCTCACCGGTACAGGGTCTTACGTACTTC
>TRBV5-1|TRBJ1-6|many|.
CASSLEPRIALHF
TGCGCCAGCAGCTTGGAACCCCGAATAGCCCTCCACTTT
>TRBV3-1|TRBJ2-1|.|.
CASSQESWSSEQFF
TGTGCCAGCAGCCAAGAGAGTTGGTCGAGTGAGCAGTTCTTC
>TRBV28|TRBJ2-7|.|.
CASRRFTNSYEQYF
TGTGCCAGCAGAAGGTTTACAAACTCCTACGAGCAGTACTTC
>TRBV9|TRBJ2-1|many|TRBD2
CASSVDLAAGAYNEQFF
TGTGCCAGCAGCGTAGACCTCGCAGCGGGGGCGTACAATGAGCAGTTCTTC
>TRBV28|TRBJ2-1|many|.
CASSFPLLSSYNEQFF
TGTGCCAGCAGTTTTCCCCTCTTAAGCTCCTACAATGAGCAGTTCTTC
>TRBV5-1|TRBJ2-1|many|TRBD1
CASSERTGINGEQFF
TGCGCCAGCAGCGAACGGACAGGGATTAATGGGGAGCAGTTCTTC
>TRBV28|TRBJ1-1|many|TRBD1
CASSLLRQGAEAFF
TGTGCCAGCAGTTTACTCAGACAGGGGGCTGAAGCTTTCTTT
>TRBV20-1|TRBJ2-1|.|.
CSATLFKLPTRYNEQFF
TGCAGTGCTACCCTTTTTAAACTACCTACGAGATACAATGAGCAGTTCTTC
>TRBV29-1|TRBJ1-1|many|TRBD1
CSVEEMRQGDAFF
TGCAGCGTTGAAGAGATGAGACAGGGTGACGCTTTCTTT
>TRBV28|TRBJ2-2|few|.
CASSPLGGGRTGELFF
TGTGCCAGCAGTCCCTTGGGGGGGGGCCGAACCGGGGAGCTGTTTTTT
>TRBV13|TRBJ1-4|many|.
CAISAKLFF
TGTGCCATCTCAGCTAAACTGTTTTTT
>TRBV4-1|TRBJ2-3|.|.
CASRHLPRRVGGDTQYF
TGCGCCAGCAGACACCTCCCCCGGAGGGTCGGGGGTGATACGCAGTATTTT
>TRBV20-1|TRBJ2-2|many|.
CSARGLDFTGELFF
TGCAGTGCTAGAGGCCTAGACTTCACCGGGGAGCTGTTTTTT
>TRBV24-1|TRBJ1-5|many|.
CATSAPGLQPQHF
TGTGCCACCAGTGCGCCTGGGCTTCAGCCCCAGCATTTT
>TRBV12-3/TRBV12-4|TRBJ2-3|few|TRBD1
CASSFGPGQASTDTQYF
TGTGCCAGCAGTTTCGGGCCGGGACAGGCTAGCACAGATACGCAGTATTTT
>TRBV11-1|TRBJ2-3|few|TRBD2
CASSRDRLAGVSDTQYF
TGTGCCAGCAGCCGCGATCGACTAGCGGGAGTATCGGATACGCAGTATTTT
>TRBV30|TRBJ1-2|many|TRBD1
CAWSEGGTGDRVYGYTF
TGTGCCTGGAGTGAAGGCGGGACAGGGGATCGGGTCTATGGCTACACCTTC
>TRBV12-3/TRBV12-4|TRBJ2-1|many|TRBD2
CASSLTSGGVNEQFF
TGTGCCAGCAGTTTAACTAGCGGGGGGGTTAATGAGCAGTTCTTC
>TRBV5-1|TRBJ2-2|many|.
CASSLGHTGELFF
TGCGCCAGCAGCTTGGGACACACCGGGGAGCTGTTTTTT
>TRBV5-1|TRBJ2-2|many|.
CASSLGPGPELFF
TGCGCCAGCAGCTTGGGGCCGGGACCGGAGCTGTTTTTT
>TRBV12-3/TRBV12-4|TRBJ2-7|many|.
CASSLVSLGLKYF
TGTGCCAGCAGTTTAGTATCTCTCGGCCTGAAGTACTTC
>TRBV20-1|TRBJ2-1|many|TRBD2
CSASKLAGGPDSYNEQFF
TGCAGTGCTAGTAAGCTAGCGGGGGGGCCGGATTCCTACAATGAGCAGTTCTTC
>TRBV6-4|TRBJ2-1|few|TRBD2
CASSDGGLGELNEQFF
TGTGCCAGCAGTGACGGGGGACTAGGGGAGCTCAATGAGCAGTTCTTC
>TRBV29-1|TRBJ1-1|few|TRBD1
CSVDMGQGNTEAFF
TGCAGCGTTGATATGGGACAGGGGAACACTGAAGCTTTCTTT
>TRBV5-1|TRBJ2-1|many|.
CASSFAREQFF
TGCGCCAGCAGCTTTGCAAGGGAGCAGTTCTTC
>TRBV15|TRBJ2-3|.|.
CATSRGVGRVRADTQYF
TGTGCCACCAGCAGAGGGGTCGGGCGTGTTCGGGCAGATACGCAGTATTTT
>TRBV5-1|TRBJ2-7|.|.
CASSLASLPYEQYF
TGCGCCAGCAGCTTGGCTAGCTTACCCTACGAGCAGTACTTC
>TRBV12-3/TRBV12-4|TRBJ2-7|.|TRBD1
CASSRGTGTAYEQYF
TGTGCCAGCAGTCGAGGGACAGGGACCGCCTACGAGCAGTACTTC
>TRBV7-9|TRBJ2-7|few|TRBD1
CASSLRGGIDEQYF
TGTGCCAGCAGCTTAAGAGGGGGCATTGACGAGCAGTACTTC
>TRBV18|TRBJ2-2|few|.
CASSGDITGELFF
TGTGCCAGCTCAGGGGACATCACCGGGGAGCTGTTTTTT
>TRBV12-3/TRBV12-4|TRBJ1-1|few|.
CASYPRGGQGIYEAFF
TGTGCCAGCTACCCACGGGGGGGGCAGGGCATCTATGAAGCTTTCTTT
>TRBV5-5|TRBJ2-2|few|TRBD1
CASSFSGGFNGELFF
TGTGCCAGCAGCTTTTCAGGGGGCTTTAACGGGGAGCTGTTTTTT
>TRBV7-8|TRBJ2-3|many|.
CASSLGRDRDTQYF
TGTGCCAGCAGCTTAGGACGGGATCGTGACACGCAGTATTTT
>TRBV5-1|TRBJ2-6|many|TRBD1
CASSETGPGANVLTF
TGCGCCAGCAGCGAGACAGGGCCCGGGGCCAACGTCCTGACTTTC
>TRBV12-3/TRBV12-4|TRBJ2-5|.|.
CASSLRDSQQTQYF
TGTGCCAGCAGCCTCCGGGACTCCCAACAGACCCAGTACTTC
>TRBV6-5|TRBJ2-3|many|.
CASSYSGRRASTDTQYF
TGTGCCAGCAGTTACTCGGGGCGGAGAGCTAGCACAGATACGCAGTATTTT
>TRBV19|TRBJ2-1|.|TRBD2
CASSPPRAGGAEQFF
TGTGCCAGTAGTCCCCCTAGAGCGGGAGGAGCTGAGCAGTTCTTC
>TRBV7-9|TRBJ2-7|few|TRBD1
CASSLHNRGNEQYF
TGTGCCAGCAGCTTACACAACAGGGGGAACGAGCAGTACTTC
>TRBV5-1|TRBJ1-6|many|TRBD1
CASRTGGYNSPLHF
TGCGCCAGCAGGACAGGGGGGTATAATTCACCCCTCCACTTT
>TRBV11-2|TRBJ2-2|.|.
CASSLVVGPGEQFF
TGTGCCAGCAGCTTAGTAGTTGGCCCCGGGGAGCAGTTTTTT
>TRBV6-2/TRBV6-3|TRBJ2-3|.|.
CATMKTLWWDTQYF
TGTGCCACTATGAAGACTCTCTGGTGGGATACGCAGTATTTT
>TRBV7-8|TRBJ2-3|few|.
CASSFPGKTDTQYF
TGTGCCAGCAGCTTCCCCGGGAAAACAGATACGCAGTATTTT
>TRBV11-2|TRBJ2-5|.|.
CASSLWVGRGETQYF
TGTGCCAGCAGCTTATGGGTCGGCAGGGGAGAGACCCAGTACTTC
>TRBV29-1|TRBJ2-7|many|.
CSVTSDTYEQYF
TGCAGCGTTACCAGCGATACCTACGAGCAGTACTTC
>TRBV27|TRBJ2-2|many|.
CASNRGGRGTGELFF
TGTGCCAGCAACCGAGGGGGGCGGGGGACCGGGGAGCTGTTTTTT
>TRBV20-1|TRBJ2-1|.|TRBD2
CSARDVWTSGSNEQFF
TGCAGTGCTAGGGATGTCTGGACTAGCGGGAGCAATGAGCAGTTCTTC
>TRBV20-1|TRBJ2-3|many|TRBD2
CSAPHSGAYTDTQYF
TGCAGTGCTCCCCATAGCGGGGCGTACACAGATACGCAGTATTTT
>TRBV16|TRBJ2-2|few|.
CASSHFTGVNTGELFF
TGTGCCAGCAGCCACTTTACTGGGGTTAACACCGGGGAGCTGTTTTTT
>TRBV29-1|TRBJ2-7|many|.
CSVGGSDYEQYF
TGCAGCGTTGGTGGGTCTGACTACGAGCAGTACTTC
>TRBV5-1|TRBJ2-7|many|TRBD2
CASSETLTSRSYEQYF
TGCGCCAGCAGCGAGACGTTGACTAGCCGGTCCTACGAGCAGTACTTC